This TCR beta chain is drawn from a study of blood T cell repertoires in COVID-19. The CDR3 runs to 13 residues. CDR1 is MNHEY, CDR2 SVGAGI, per germline. The ends lost 10 bases at V and 4 bases at J; junction bases unmatched: 7. Using immunoSEQ multiplex PCR, the repertoire was profiled, and TCRdb retains in-frame clones only, with some absent. The data show 260,000 or so clones, 83% seen once. This receptor was identified in a woman aged 40 to 50 who had been exposed to COVID-19. The chain couples TRBV6-5 to TRBJ1-5; TRBD1 aligns across 7 bases. The sample taken for sequencing was PBMCs or T cells enriched from blood (not recorded which). The CDR3 protein is CATRQGWNQPQHF. CDR3 coding DNA: TGTGCCACCAGACAGGGTTGGAATCAGCCCCAGCATTTT.